The T cell receptor (beta chain) under discussion was sequenced for a study of shared clonotypes between healthy human individuals. For the study at large: Each donor's CD8 memory used one plate, CD8 naive two, each CD4 subset three. Broader study findings: Naive subsets generally had larger estimated richness than memory subsets.

V gave up 4 bases and J gave up 7 bases, with 11 bases separating them. There are 12 residues in the CDR3. Germline V gene lookup returns CDR1 MNHEY and CDR2 SMNVEV (reference sequence). Over several immunoSEQ plates, each subset's genomic DNA was distributed in even portions. Template for every sorted-subset replicate PCR totaled roughly 200 ng DNA, 25,000 to 30,000 T cell genomes. Using immunoSEQ multiplex PCR, the repertoire was profiled, and TCRdb retains in-frame clones only, with some absent. Found here are around 1.9 million clones, more than 85% of them singletons; the top ten hold around 1.7%. About this clone itself: Antigen unknown. Additional DNA sequences in this sample encode the identical CDR3.

CD45RO-negative cells were positively selected for CCR7, leaving out terminally differentiated effector memory CD45RA+ cells. The V gene is TRBV27, the J gene TRBJ2-7; D is possibly TRBD1 (7 bases). Sequencing used naive CD8+ T cells from PBMCs. The TCR originated in a man younger than 35 in good health. Some clones in this sample may be carry-over from other donors' samples. The CDR3 protein is CASSSAGGEQYF. The CDR3 nucleotides are TGTGCCAGCAGTTCGGCAGGGGGGGAGCAGTACTTC.